The T cell receptor beta chain under discussion was sequenced for a study of beta chain features in type 1 diabetes. Whole-study results and caveats: Patients with Type 1 diabetes showed moderately but significantly shorter TCRB CDR3s in all four CD4+ subsets. The question left open here concerned HLA type influencing TCRB rearrangement. Highly expressing activated T cells could be over-counted with a cDNA template.

What was sequenced were expressed TCRB transcripts, since all of the isolated RNA had been reverse transcribed. Clones were sequenced by immunoSEQ multiplex PCR, and TCRdb holds only the in-frame ones, with some missing. Of some 350,000 clones in the sample, 9.5% to 10% are singletons; the top ten hold around 0.66%. Note on this clone: Its antigen is unknown.

Per germline, CDR1 SEHNR and CDR2 FQNEAQ (reference sequence). The V end lost 2 bases, the J end lost 4 bases, and 21 bases lay between the germline ends. The length of the CDR3 is 18 residues. The sequencing sample was made of central memory CD4+ T cells from blood. The rearrangement uses TRBV7-9 and TRBJ1-5; no reliable D call. The clonotype comes from a young man with type 1 diabetes. The CDR3 DNA sequence: TGTGCCAGCAGCTTAATCCCCGCGTCAGGACGGGCAAATCAGCCCCAGCATTTT. Translation gives CASSLIPASGRANQPQHF.